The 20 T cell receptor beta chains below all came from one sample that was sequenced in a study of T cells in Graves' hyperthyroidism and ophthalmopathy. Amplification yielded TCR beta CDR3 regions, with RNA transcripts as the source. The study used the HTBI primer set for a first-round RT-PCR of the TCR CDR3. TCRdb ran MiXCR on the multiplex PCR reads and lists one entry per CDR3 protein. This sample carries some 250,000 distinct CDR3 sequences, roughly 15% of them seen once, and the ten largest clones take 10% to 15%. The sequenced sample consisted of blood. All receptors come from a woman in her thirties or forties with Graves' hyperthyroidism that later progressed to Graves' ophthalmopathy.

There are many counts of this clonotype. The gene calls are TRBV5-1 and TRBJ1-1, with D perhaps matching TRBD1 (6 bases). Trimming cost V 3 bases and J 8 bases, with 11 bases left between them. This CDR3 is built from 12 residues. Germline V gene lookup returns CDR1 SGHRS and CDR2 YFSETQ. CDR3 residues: CASSWGQTEAFF. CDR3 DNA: TGCGCCAGCAGCTGGGGACAAACCGAAGCTTTCTTT.

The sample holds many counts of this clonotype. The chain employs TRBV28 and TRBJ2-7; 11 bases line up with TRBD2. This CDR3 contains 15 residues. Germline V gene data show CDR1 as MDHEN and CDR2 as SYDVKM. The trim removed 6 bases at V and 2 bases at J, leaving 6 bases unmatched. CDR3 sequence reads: CASSLGTSGTYEQYF. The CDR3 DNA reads TGTGCCAGCAGCCTCGGGACTAGCGGAACCTACGAGCAGTACTTC.

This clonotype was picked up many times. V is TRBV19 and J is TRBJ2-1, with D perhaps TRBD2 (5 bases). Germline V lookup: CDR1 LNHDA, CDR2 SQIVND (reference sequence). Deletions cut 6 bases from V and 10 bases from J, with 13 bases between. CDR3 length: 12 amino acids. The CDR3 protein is CASSPMTGEQFF. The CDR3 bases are TGTGCCAGTAGCCCGATGACGGGGGAGCAGTTCTTC.

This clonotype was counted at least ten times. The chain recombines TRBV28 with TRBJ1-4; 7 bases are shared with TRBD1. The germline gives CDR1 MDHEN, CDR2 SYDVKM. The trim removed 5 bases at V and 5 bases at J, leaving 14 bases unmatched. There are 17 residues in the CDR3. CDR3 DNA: TGTGCCAGCAGTGCTACCCCATGGGACAGAAAAAATGAAAAACTGTTTTTT. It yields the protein CASSATPWDRKNEKLFF.

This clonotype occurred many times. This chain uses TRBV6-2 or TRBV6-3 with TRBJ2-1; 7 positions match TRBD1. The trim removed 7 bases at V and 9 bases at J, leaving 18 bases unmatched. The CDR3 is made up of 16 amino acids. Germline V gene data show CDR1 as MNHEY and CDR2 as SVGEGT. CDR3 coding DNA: TGTGCCAGCAAGCCTGCCGTTCCGGGACAGATCGGTGAGCAGTTCTTC. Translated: CASKPAVPGQIGEQFF.

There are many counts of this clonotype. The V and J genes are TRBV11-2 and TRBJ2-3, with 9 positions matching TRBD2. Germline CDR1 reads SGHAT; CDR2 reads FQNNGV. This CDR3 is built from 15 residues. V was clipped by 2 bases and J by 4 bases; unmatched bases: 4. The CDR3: CASSLLGGGADTQYF. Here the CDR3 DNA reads TGTGCCAGCAGCTTATTAGGCGGGGGGGCAGATACGCAGTATTTT.

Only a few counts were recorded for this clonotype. For the CDR3, the DNA is TGTGCCAGCAATCGACAAATGGGTACTGAAGCTTTCTTT. It is translated as CASNRQMGTEAFF. V usage is TRBV6-1 and J usage is TRBJ1-1; D gene uncertain. The CDR3 length is 13 residues. Germline CDR1 and CDR2: MNHNS and SASEGT. Trimming took 7 bases from V and 5 from J, leaving 14 bases between them.

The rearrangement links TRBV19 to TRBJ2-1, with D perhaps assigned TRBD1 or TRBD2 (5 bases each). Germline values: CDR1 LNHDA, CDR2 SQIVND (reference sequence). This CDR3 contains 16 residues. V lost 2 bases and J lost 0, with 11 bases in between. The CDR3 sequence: CASSIKAGSSYNEQFF. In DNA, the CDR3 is TGTGCCAGTAGTATAAAAGCAGGGAGCTCCTACAATGAGCAGTTCTTC.

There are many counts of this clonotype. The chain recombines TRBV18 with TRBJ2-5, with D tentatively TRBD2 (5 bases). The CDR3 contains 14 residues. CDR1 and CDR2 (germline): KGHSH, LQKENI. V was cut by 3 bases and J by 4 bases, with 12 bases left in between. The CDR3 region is CASSPGVARETQYF. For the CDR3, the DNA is TGTGCCAGCTCACCGGGAGTAGCAAGAGAGACCCAGTACTTC.

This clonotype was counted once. This CDR3 is CAITRTSGVSCDEQFF. CDR3 sequence (DNA): TGTGCCATCACCAGGACTAGCGGAGTATCATGCGATGAGCAGTTCTTC. This rearrangement joins TRBV18 to TRBJ2-1, with TRBD2 identical over 10 bases. There are 16 residues in the CDR3. The germline gives CDR1 KGHSH, CDR2 LQKENI. The ends lost 10 bases at V and 8 bases at J; junction bases unmatched: 17.

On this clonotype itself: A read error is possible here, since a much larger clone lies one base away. The CDR3 DNA reads as TGTGCCAGCGGGCCTACTAGTTTCACAGATACGCAGTATTTT. Protein sequence: CASGPTSFTDTQYF. This chain links TRBV12-3 or TRBV12-4 with TRBJ2-3, with a weak D call TRBD2 (5 bases). This CDR3 has 14 amino acids. With 8 bases removed from V and 2 bases from J, the gap between germline ends came to 14 bases.

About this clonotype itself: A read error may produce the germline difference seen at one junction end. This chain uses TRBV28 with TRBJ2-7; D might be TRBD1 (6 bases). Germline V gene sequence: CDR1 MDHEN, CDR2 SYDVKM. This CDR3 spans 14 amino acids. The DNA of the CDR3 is TGTGTCAGCAGAGCCACCGGGACAACCTACGAGCAGTACTTC. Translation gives CVSRATGTTYEQYF. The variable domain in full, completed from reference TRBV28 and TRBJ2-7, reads DVKVTQSSRYLVKRTGEKVFLECVQDMDHENMFWYRQDPGLGLRLIYFSYDVKMKEKGDIPEGYSVSREKKERFSLILESASTNQTSMYLCVSRATGTTYEQYFGPGTRLTVT.

The CDR3 protein is CASSPWGGGTTQYF. As DNA, the CDR3 is TGTGCCAGCTCCCCTTGGGGAGGGGGGACTACGCAGTATTTT. The chain links TRBV28 to TRBJ2-3; D is possibly TRBD2 (7 bases). Trimming removed 8 bases from V and 8 bases from J, with 20 bases in between. There are 14 residues in the CDR3. Germline V gene sequence: CDR1 MDHEN, CDR2 SYDVKM.

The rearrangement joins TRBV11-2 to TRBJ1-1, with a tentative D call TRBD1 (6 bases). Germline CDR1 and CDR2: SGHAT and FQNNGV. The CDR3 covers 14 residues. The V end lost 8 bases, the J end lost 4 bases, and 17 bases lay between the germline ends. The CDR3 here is CASAYGEGGTEAFF. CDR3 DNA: TGTGCCAGCGCATACGGGGAAGGGGGCACTGAAGCTTTCTTT.

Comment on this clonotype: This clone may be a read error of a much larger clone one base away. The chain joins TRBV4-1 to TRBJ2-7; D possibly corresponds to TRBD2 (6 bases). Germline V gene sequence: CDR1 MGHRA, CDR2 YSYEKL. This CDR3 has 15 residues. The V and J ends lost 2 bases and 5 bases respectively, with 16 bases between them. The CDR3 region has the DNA TGCGCCAGCAGCCAAATTTCGCATGGGAGGCACGAGCAGTACTTC. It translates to CASSQISHGRHEQYF.

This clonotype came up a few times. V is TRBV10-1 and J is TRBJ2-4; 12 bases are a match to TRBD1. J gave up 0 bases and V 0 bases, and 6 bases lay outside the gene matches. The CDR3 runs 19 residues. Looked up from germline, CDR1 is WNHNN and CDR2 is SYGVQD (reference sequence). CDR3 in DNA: TGCGCCAGCAGTGAGTCACCGGGACAGGGGGCTGGAGCCAAAAACATTCAGTACTTC. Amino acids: CASSESPGQGAGAKNIQYF.

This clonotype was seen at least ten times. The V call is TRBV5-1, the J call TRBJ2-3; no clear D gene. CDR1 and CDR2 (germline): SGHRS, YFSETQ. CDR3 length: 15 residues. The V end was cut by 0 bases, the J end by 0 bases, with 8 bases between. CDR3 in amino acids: CASSLGDPSTDTQYF. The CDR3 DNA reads TGCGCCAGCAGCTTGGGAGATCCTAGCACAGATACGCAGTATTTT.

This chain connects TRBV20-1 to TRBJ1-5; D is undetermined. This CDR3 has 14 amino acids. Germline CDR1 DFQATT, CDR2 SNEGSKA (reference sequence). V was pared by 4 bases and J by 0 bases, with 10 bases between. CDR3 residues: CSAKEPTSNQPQHF. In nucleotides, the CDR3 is TGCAGTGCTAAGGAGCCAACTAGCAATCAGCCCCAGCATTTT.

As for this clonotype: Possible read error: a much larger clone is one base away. The CDR3 is CASRQASGASYEQYF. The DNA of the CDR3 is TGTGCCAGCAGACAAGCTAGCGGGGCTTCCTACGAGCAGTACTTC. The chain recombines TRBV13 with TRBJ2-7, with TRBD2 matching over 9 bases. This CDR3 spans 15 amino acids. V lost 6 bases to trimming and J lost 1 base; unmatched junction nucleotides: 7. Germline lookup yields CDR1 PRHDT and CDR2 FYEKMQ (reference sequence).

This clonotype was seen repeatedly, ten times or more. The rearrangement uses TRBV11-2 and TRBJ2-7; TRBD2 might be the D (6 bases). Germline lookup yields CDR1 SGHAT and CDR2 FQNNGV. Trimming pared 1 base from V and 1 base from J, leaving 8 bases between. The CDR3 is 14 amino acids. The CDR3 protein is CASSLVSGSYEQYF. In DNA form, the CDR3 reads TGTGCCAGCAGCTTAGTCAGCGGGTCCTACGAGCAGTACTTC.